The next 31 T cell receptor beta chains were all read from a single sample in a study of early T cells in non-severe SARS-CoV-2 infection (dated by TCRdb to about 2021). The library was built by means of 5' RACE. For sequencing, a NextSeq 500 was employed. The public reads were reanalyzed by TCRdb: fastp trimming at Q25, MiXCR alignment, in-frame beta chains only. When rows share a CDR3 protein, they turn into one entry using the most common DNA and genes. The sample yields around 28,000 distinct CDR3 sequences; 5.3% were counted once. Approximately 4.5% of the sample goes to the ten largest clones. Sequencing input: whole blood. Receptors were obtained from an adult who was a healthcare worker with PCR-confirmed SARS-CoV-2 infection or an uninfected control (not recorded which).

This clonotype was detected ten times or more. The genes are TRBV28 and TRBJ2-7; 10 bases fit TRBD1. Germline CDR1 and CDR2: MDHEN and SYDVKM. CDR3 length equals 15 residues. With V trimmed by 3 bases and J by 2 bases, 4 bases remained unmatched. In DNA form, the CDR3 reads TGTGCCAGCAGTTTTCCGGGACAGGGGCCCTACGAGCAGTACTTC. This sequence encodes CASSFPGQGPYEQYF.

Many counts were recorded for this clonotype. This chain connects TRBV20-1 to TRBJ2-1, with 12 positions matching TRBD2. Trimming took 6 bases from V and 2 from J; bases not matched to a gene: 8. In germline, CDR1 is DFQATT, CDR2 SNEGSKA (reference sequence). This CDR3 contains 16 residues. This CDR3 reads CSATTSGRWAYNEQFF. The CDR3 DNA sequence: TGCAGTGCCACGACTAGCGGGAGATGGGCCTACAATGAGCAGTTCTTC.

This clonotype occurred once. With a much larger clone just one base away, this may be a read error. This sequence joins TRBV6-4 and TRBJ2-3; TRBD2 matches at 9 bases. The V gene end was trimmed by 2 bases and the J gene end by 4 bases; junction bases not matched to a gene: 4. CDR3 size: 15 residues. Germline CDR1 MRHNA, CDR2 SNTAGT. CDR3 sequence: CASSDAGGGADTQYF. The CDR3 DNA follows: TGTGCCAGCAGTGACGCGGGAGGGGGCGCAGATACGCAGTATTTT.

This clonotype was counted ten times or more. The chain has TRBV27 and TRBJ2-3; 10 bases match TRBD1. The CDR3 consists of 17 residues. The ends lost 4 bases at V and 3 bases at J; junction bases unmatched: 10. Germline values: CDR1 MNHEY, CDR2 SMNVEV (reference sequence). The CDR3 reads CASSSTGGEVGTDTQYF. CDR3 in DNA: TGTGCCAGCAGTTCGACAGGGGGCGAGGTAGGGACAGATACGCAGTATTTT.

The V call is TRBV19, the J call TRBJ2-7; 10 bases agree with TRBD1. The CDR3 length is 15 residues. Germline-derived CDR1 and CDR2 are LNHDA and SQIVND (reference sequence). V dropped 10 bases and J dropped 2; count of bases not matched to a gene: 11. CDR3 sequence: CATSNRGTGAYEQYF. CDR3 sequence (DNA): TGTGCCACCTCCAACCGGGGGACAGGGGCCTACGAGCAGTACTTC.

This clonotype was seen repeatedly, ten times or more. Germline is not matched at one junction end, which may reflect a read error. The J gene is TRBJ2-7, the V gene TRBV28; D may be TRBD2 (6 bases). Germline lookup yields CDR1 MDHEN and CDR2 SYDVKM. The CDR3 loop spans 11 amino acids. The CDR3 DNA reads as TGTGCCAGCACCGGGAGCTCGCCAACTAACTTC. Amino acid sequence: CASTGSSPTNF. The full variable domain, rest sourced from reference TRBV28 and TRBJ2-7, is DVKVTQSSRYLVKRTGEKVFLECVQDMDHENMFWYRQDPGLGLRLIYFSYDVKMKEKGDIPEGYSVSREKKERFSLILESASTNQTSMYLCASTGSSPTNFGPGTRLTVT.

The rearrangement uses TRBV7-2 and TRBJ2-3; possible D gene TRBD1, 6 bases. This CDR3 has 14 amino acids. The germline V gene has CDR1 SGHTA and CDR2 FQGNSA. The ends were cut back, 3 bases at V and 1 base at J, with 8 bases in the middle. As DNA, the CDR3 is TGTGCCAGCAGCTTTCAGGGGCGCACAGATACGCAGTATTTT. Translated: CASSFQGRTDTQYF.

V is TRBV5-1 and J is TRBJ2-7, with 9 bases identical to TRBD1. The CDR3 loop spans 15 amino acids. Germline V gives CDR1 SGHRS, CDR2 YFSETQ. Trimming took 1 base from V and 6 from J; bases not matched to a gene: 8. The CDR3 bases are TGCGCCAGCAGCTTGTTGGGGACAGGGAGCTCCGAGCAGTACTTC. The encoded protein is CASSLLGTGSSEQYF. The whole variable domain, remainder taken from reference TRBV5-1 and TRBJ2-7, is KAGVTQTPRYLIKTRGQQVTLSCSPISGHRSVSWYQQTPGQGLQFLFEYFSETQRNKGNFPGRFSGRQFSNSRSEMNVSTLELGDSALYLCASSLLGTGSSEQYFGPGTRLTVT.

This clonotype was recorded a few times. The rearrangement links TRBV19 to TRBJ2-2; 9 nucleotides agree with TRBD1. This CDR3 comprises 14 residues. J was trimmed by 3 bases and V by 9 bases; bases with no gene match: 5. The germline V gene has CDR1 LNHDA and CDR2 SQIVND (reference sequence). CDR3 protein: CASGTGIHTGELFF. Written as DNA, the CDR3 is TGTGCCAGCGGGACAGGGATACACACCGGGGAGCTGTTTTTT.

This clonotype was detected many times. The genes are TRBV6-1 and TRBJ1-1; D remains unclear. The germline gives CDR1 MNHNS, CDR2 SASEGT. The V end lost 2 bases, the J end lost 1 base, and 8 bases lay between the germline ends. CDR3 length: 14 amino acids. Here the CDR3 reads CASSERAQNTEAFF. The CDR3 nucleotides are TGTGCCAGCAGTGAAAGGGCCCAGAACACTGAAGCTTTCTTT.

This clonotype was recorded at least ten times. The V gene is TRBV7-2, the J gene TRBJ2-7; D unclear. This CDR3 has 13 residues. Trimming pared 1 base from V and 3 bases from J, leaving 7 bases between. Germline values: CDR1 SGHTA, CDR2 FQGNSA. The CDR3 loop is CASSLGQIYEQYF. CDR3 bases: TGTGCCAGCAGCTTAGGCCAAATCTACGAGCAGTACTTC.

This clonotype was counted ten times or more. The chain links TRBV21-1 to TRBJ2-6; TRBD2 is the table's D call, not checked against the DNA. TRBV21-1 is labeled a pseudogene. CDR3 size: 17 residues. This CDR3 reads CASRLAGGNSGANVLTF. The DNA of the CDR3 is TGTGCCAGCAGACTAGCGGGAGGCAACTCTGGGGCCAACGTCCTGACTTTC.

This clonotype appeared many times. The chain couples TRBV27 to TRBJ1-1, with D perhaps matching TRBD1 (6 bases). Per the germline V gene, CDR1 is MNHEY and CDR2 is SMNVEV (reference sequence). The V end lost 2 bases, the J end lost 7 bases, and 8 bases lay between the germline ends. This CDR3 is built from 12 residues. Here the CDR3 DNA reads TGTGCCAGCAGTTTAACGGGACATGAAGCTTTCTTT. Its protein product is CASSLTGHEAFF.

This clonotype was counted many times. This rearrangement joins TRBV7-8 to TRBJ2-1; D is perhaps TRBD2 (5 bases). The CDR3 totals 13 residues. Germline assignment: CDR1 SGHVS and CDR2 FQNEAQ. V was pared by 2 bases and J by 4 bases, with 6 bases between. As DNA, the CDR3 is TGTGCCAGCAGCTTAAGGGAGTACAATGAGCAGTTCTTC. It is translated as CASSLREYNEQFF. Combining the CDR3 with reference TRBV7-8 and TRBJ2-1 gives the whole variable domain GAGVSQSPRYKVAKRGQDVALRCDPISGHVSLFWYQQALGQGPEFLTYFQNEAQLDKSGLPSDRFFAERPEGSVSTLKIQRTQQEDSAVYLCASSLREYNEQFFGPGTRLTVL.

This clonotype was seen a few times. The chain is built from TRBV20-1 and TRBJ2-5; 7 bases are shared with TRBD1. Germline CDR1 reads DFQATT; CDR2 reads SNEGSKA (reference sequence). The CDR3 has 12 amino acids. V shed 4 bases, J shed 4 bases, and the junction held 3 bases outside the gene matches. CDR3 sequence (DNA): TGCAGTGCTATAACAGGGGCAGAGACCCAGTACTTC. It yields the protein CSAITGAETQYF.

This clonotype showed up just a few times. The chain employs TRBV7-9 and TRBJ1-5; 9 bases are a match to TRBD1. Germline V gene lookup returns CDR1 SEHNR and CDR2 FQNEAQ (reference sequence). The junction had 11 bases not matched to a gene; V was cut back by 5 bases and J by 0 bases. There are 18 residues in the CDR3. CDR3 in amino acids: CASSASGTGINSNQPQHF. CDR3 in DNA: TGTGCCAGCAGCGCAAGCGGGACAGGGATTAATAGCAATCAGCCCCAGCATTTT. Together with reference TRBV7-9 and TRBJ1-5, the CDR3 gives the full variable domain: DTGVSQNPRHKITKRGQNVTFRCDPISEHNRLYWYRQTLGQGPEFLTYFQNEAQLEKSRLLSDRFSAERPKGSFSTLEIQRTEQGDSAMYLCASSASGTGINSNQPQHFGDGTRLSIL.

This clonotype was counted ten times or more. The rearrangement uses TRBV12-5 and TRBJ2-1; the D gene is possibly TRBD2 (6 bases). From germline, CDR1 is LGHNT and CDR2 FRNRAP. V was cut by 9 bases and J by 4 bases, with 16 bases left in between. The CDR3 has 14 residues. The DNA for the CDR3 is TGTGCTAGCGATAGCCCGACTAGTTACAATGAGCAGTTCTTC. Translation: CASDSPTSYNEQFF.

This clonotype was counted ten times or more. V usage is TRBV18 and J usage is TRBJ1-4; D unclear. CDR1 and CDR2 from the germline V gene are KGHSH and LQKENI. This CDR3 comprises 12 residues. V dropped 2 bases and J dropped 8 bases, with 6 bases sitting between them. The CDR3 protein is CASSPMGEKLFF. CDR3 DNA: TGTGCCAGCTCACCAATGGGAGAAAAACTGTTTTTT.

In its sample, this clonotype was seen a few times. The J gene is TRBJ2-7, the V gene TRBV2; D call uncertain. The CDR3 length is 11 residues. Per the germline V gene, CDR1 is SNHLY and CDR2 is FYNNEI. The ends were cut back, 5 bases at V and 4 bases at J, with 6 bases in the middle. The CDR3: CASSTEYEQYF. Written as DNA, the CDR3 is TGTGCCAGCAGTACAGAATACGAGCAGTACTTC.

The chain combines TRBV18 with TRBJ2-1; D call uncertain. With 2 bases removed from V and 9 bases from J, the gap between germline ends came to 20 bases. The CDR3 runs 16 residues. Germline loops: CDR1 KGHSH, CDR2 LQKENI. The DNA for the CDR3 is TGTGCCAGCTCACCAGACGGCGGCAGTAAGAAGGGTGAGCAGTTCTTC. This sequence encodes CASSPDGGSKKGEQFF.

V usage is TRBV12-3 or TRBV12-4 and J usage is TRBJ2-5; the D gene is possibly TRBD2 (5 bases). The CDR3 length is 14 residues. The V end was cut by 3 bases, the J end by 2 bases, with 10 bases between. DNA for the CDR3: TGTGCCAGCAGTTTCTGGCGGACTCAAGAGACCCAGTACTTC. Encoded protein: CASSFWRTQETQYF.

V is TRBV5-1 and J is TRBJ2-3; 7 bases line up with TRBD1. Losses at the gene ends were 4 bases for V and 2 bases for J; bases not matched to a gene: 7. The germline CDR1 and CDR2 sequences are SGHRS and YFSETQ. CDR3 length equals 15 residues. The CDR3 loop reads CASSRTGEATDTQYF. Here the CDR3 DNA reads TGCGCCAGCAGCCGCACAGGGGAAGCCACAGATACGCAGTATTTT.

For the CDR3, the DNA is TGTGCCAGCAGCCAAGGATTGACAGGTGGTGGTTACGAGCAGTACTTC. It specifies CASSQGLTGGGYEQYF. The genes are TRBV3-1 and TRBJ2-7, with a possible D match to TRBD1 (6 bases). The CDR3 contains 16 residues. V was clipped by 1 base and J by 4 bases, with 17 bases between them. CDR1 LGHDT and CDR2 YNNKEL come from the germline V gene (reference sequence).

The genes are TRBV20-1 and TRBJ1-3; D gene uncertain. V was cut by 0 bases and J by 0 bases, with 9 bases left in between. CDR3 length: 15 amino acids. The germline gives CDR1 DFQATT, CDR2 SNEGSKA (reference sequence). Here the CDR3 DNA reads TGCAGTGCTAGAGATGAAGCCTTCTCTGGAAACACCATATATTTT. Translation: CSARDEAFSGNTIYF.

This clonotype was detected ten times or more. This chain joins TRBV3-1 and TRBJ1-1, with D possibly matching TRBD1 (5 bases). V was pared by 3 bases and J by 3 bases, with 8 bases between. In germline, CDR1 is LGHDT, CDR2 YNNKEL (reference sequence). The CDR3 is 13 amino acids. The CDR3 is CASSHGTHTEAFF. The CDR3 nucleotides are TGTGCCAGCAGCCATGGGACCCACACTGAAGCTTTCTTT.

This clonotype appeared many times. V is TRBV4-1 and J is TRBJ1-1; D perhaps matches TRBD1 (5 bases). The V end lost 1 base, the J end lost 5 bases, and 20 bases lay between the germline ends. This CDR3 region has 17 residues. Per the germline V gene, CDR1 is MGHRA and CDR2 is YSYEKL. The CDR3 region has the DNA TGCGCCAGCAGCCAAGCCCCCAACCCGGGGGGAGGAACTGAAGCTTTCTTT. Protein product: CASSQAPNPGGGTEAFF.

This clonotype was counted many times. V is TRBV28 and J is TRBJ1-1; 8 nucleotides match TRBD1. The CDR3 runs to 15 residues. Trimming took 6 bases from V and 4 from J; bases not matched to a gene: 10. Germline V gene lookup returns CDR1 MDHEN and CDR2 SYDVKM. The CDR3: CASRTGASVGTEAFF. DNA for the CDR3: TGTGCCAGCAGGACAGGGGCGTCGGTTGGCACTGAAGCTTTCTTT.

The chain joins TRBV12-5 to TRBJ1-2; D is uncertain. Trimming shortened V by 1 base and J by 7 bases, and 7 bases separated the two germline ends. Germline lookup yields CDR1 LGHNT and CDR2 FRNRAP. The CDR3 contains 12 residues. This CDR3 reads CASGLERSGYTF. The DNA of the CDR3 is TGTGCTAGTGGTTTGGAACGGTCTGGCTACACCTTC.

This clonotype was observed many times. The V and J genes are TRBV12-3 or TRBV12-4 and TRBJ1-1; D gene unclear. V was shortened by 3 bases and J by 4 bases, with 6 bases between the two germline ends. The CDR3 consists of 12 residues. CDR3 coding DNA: TGTGCCAGCAGTTTGGTATCCACTGAAGCTTTCTTT. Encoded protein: CASSLVSTEAFF.

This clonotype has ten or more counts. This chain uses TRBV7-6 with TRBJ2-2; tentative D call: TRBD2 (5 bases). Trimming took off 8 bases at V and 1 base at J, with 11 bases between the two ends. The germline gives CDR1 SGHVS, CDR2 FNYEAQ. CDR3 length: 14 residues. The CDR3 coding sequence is TGTGCCAGCGGACTCTGGGAGAACACCGGGGAGCTGTTTTTT. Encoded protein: CASGLWENTGELFF.

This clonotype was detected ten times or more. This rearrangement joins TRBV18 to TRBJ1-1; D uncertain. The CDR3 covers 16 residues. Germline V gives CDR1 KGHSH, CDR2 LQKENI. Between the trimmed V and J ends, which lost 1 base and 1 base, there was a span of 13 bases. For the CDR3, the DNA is TGTGCCAGCTCACCACGCCAAGGCAGATCGAACACTGAAGCTTTCTTT. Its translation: CASSPRQGRSNTEAFF.